One sample yielded the 11 T cell receptor beta chains listed below, sequenced in a study of blood T cell repertoires in COVID-19. TCRdb's copy holds only in-frame clones and misses some; the assay was immunoSEQ multiplex PCR. In the table there are fewer than 200,000 clones, roughly 76% of which are singletons. Sequencing used peripheral blood. Every receptor here comes from an elderly woman with COVID-19, enrolled during active disease.

This rearrangement joins TRBV2 to TRBJ1-5; D unclear. The CDR3 sequence is 13 residues long. Germline CDR1 is SNHLY and CDR2 is FYNNEI. V was clipped by 4 bases and J by 5 bases, with 9 bases between them. CDR3 region: CASSVHRDQPQHF. The CDR3 DNA sequence: TGTGCCAGCAGTGTACACCGGGATCAGCCCCAGCATTTT.

The chain's CDR3 is CASSWRQGEGTEAFF. The CDR3 nucleotides are TGCGCCAGCAGCTGGAGACAGGGAGAGGGCACTGAAGCTTTCTTT. This chain uses TRBV5-1 with TRBJ1-1; 7 bases are a match to TRBD1. Germline V gene data show CDR1 as SGHRS and CDR2 as YFSETQ. The CDR3 contains 15 residues. The V gene end was trimmed by 3 bases and the J gene end by 4 bases; junction bases not matched to a gene: 9. Together with reference TRBV5-1 and TRBJ1-1, the CDR3 gives the full variable domain: KAGVTQTPRYLIKTRGQQVTLSCSPISGHRSVSWYQQTPGQGLQFLFEYFSETQRNKGNFPGRFSGRQFSNSRSEMNVSTLELGDSALYLCASSWRQGEGTEAFFGQGTRLTVV.

CDR3 nucleotides: TGTGCCTGGAGAATGGGTACAGGGGGCAACTATGGCTACACCTTC. This gives the protein CAWRMGTGGNYGYTF. The rearrangement uses TRBV30 and TRBJ1-2, with 9 bases matching TRBD1. The J segment lost 2 bases and the V segment lost 3 bases, leaving 7 bases of the junction unmatched. Looked up from germline, CDR1 is GTSNPN and CDR2 is SVGIG (reference sequence). The CDR3 consists of 15 residues.

This chain connects TRBV2 to TRBJ2-1, with D possibly TRBD1 on 6 matching bases. Germline V gives CDR1 SNHLY, CDR2 FYNNEI. The V end was cut by 5 bases, the J end by 6 bases, with 11 bases between. CDR3 length: 13 amino acids. The CDR3 region is CASSQGQLNEQFF. In nucleotides, the CDR3 is TGTGCCAGCAGTCAGGGACAACTCAATGAGCAGTTCTTC.

This chain joins TRBV19 and TRBJ1-3; 9 nucleotides agree with TRBD1. The length of the CDR3 is 14 residues. Trimming at V came to 9 bases and at J to 3 bases, leaving 6 bases not matched to a gene. Looked up from germline, CDR1 is LNHDA and CDR2 is SQIVND (reference sequence). The CDR3 here is CASDRGIRGNTIYF. CDR3 coding DNA: TGTGCCAGCGACAGGGGGATTCGTGGAAACACCATATATTTT.

This clone showed up just once. The chain recombines TRBV7-6 with TRBJ2-5, with 13 bases aligning to TRBD2. Trimming at V came to 5 bases and at J to 8 bases, leaving 14 bases not matched to a gene. The CDR3 sequence is 17 residues long. Germline V gene data show CDR1 as SGHVS and CDR2 as FNYEAQ. CDR3 DNA: TGTGCCAGCAGCCTAGGACTAGCGGGGGAGGTACTGGATACCCAGTACTTC. Its translation: CASSLGLAGEVLDTQYF.

This clone was picked up one time. The chain is built from TRBV29-1 and TRBJ2-6; tentatively, D is TRBD1 (5 bases). The CDR3 runs 16 residues. Trimming stripped 6 bases from V and 0 bases from J, with 15 bases between. Germline V lookup: CDR1 SQVTM, CDR2 ANQGSEA. CDR3 nucleotide sequence: TGCAGCGTCCTCATACCAGGGCGCTCTGGGGCCAACGTCCTGACTTTC. Its protein product is CSVLIPGRSGANVLTF.

The genes are TRBV24-1 and TRBJ2-1; D perhaps matches TRBD2 (6 bases). V gave up 7 bases and J gave up 6 bases, with 15 bases separating them. CDR1 KGHDR and CDR2 SFDVKD come from the germline V gene. The CDR3 length is 14 residues. CDR3 coding DNA: TGTGCCACCAGGGCGCGGGGTCCTCCCAATGAGCAGTTCTTC. Translated, it gives CATRARGPPNEQFF.

The chain carries TRBV19 and TRBJ2-7; TRBD1 matches at 8 bases. The V gene's germline CDR1 is LNHDA and CDR2 SQIVND (reference sequence). The CDR3 is 16 residues long. V gave up 5 bases and J gave up 0 bases; unmatched junction bases: 9. DNA for the CDR3: TGTGCCAGTAGTTCCCGTCCAGGGGGCGCCTCCTACGAGCAGTACTTC. Residues: CASSSRPGGASYEQYF.

The chain links TRBV4-2 to TRBJ1-1; D unresolved. CDR1 and CDR2 (germline): LGHNA, YNFKEQ. This CDR3 has 13 residues. V was pared by 1 base and J by 7 bases, with 10 bases between. The CDR3 DNA follows: TGTGCCAGCAGCCAAGCTAATACGGGTGAAGCTTTCTTT. Amino acid sequence: CASSQANTGEAFF.

The J gene is TRBJ2-7, the V gene TRBV7-9; 8 nucleotides agree with TRBD2. Per germline, CDR1 SEHNR and CDR2 FQNEAQ (reference sequence). Trimming removed 2 bases from V and 2 bases from J; junction bases left unmatched: 2. The CDR3 has 14 residues. CDR3 sequence (DNA): TGTGCCAGCAGCTTAACGGGAGGGACCTACGAGCAGTACTTC. This codes for CASSLTGGTYEQYF.